This TCR beta chain was documented in a study of OX40 agonist ivuxolimab in advanced cancers. Study context: Patients were dosed intravenously with ivuxolimab at 0.01 to 10 mg/kg every 2 weeks. Whole-study results and caveats: Fewer expanded clones were found on average in CD4+ than in CD8+ T cells. At 0.1 to 3.0 mg/kg and by week 6, CD4+ and CD8+ T cells in the blood had expanded clonally.

Blood specimens came from baseline, cycle 4 day 1, and cycle 7 day 1. Comment on this clone: Its antigen is not known.

CDR1 is SGHDN and CDR2 is FVKESK in the germline V gene. This CDR3 is built from 13 residues. V shed 1 base and J shed 4 bases, with 4 bases lying between them. Profiling relied on immunoSEQ multiplex PCR, and the TCRdb table lists in-frame clones only, not all of them. This sample yields 50,000 to 75,000 clones, of which over 65% are seen a single time; roughly 1.6% belongs to the top ten. The V gene is TRBV14, the J gene TRBJ1-4; D remains ambiguous. The sample consisted of CD4+ or CD8+ T cells sorted from blood, taken in a trial of the OX40 agonist ivuxolimab. The clonotype originates from an adult with an advanced solid tumor such as melanoma, head and neck, liver or kidney cancer. In DNA, the CDR3 is TGTGCCAGCAGCCAAGGGGGTAATGAAAAACTGTTTTTT. As protein: CASSQGGNEKLFF.